This T cell receptor beta chain was recovered during a study of identical twins. Study-level results: Surplus twin overlap in beta out-of-frame sequences was less pronounced.

This CDR3 comprises 14 residues. The V end was cut by 5 bases, the J end by 6 bases, with 13 bases between. As for this clonotype: The target antigen is unknown.

A universal primer binding site was introduced by template switching. The final cDNA contained unique molecular identifiers. TCRdb itself ran the 5' RACE reads through MiXCR, one entry per CDR3 protein. The sample records about 720,000 distinct CDR3 sequences, about 20% being singletons. These data also featured in a second study, about T cells expressing NK-cell markers. This second study says: Sequencing covered eight donors, seven HCMV-seropositive and one seronegative. Of the CD8+ T cells in about 6 donors, 1.0-7.0% belonged to dominant NKG2C+ clonotypes.

This clonotype originated in a woman under 30 in good health. The sample consisted of PBMCs. This chain links TRBV12-3 or TRBV12-4 with TRBJ2-2; D tentatively reads TRBD1 or TRBD2 (7 bases each). The CDR3 nucleotides are TGTGCCAGCAGTCCAGGGGGGGCGTCCGGGGAGCTGTTTTTT. It codes for CASSPGGASGELFF.